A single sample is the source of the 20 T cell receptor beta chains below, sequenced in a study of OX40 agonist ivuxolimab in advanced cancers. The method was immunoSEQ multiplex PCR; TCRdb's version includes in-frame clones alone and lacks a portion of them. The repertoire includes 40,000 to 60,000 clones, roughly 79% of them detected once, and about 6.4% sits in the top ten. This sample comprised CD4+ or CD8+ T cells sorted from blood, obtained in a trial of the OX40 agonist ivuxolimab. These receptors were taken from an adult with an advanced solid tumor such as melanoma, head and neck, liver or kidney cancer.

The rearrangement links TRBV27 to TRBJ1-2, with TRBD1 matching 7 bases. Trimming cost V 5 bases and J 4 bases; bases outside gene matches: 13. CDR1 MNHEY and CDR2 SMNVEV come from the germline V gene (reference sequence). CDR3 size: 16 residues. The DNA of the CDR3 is TGTGCCAGCAGTCCTGTTGGACAGGCTCCGCTCTATGGCTACACCTTC. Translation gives CASSPVGQAPLYGYTF.

CDR3: CASNLGAMGTEAFF. The CDR3 nucleotides are TGTGCCAGTAATTTAGGGGCAATGGGGACTGAAGCTTTCTTT. The chain is built from TRBV19 and TRBJ1-1; D is perhaps TRBD1 (5 bases). CDR3 length equals 14 residues. The germline V gene encodes CDR1 LNHDA and CDR2 SQIVND (reference sequence). V dropped 7 bases and J dropped 5 bases, with 17 bases sitting between them.

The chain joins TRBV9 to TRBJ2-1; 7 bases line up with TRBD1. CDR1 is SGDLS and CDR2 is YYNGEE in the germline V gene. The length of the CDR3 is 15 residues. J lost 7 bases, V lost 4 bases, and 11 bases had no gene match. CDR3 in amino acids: CASSTMYRGQNEQFF. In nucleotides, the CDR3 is TGTGCCAGCAGCACTATGTACAGGGGACAGAATGAGCAGTTCTTC.

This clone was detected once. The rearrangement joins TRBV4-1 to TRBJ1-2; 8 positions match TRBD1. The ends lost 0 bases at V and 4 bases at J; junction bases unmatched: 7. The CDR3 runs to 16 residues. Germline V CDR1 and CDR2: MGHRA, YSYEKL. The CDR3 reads CASSQDGTGVSYGYTF. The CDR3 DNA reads TGCGCCAGCAGCCAAGACGGGACAGGAGTTTCCTATGGCTACACCTTC.

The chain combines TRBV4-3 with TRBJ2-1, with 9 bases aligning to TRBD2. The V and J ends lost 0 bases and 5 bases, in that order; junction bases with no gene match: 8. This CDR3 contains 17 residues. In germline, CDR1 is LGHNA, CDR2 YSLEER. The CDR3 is CASSQEGVAGAHNEQFF. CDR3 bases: TGCGCCAGCAGCCAAGAAGGGGTAGCGGGAGCCCACAATGAGCAGTTCTTC.

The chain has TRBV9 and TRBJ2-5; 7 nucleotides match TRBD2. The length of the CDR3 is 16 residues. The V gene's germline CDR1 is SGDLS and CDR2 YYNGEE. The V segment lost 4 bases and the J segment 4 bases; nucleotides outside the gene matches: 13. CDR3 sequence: CASSPPPAGISETQYF. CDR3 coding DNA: TGTGCCAGCAGCCCCCCCCCAGCGGGAATATCAGAGACCCAGTACTTC. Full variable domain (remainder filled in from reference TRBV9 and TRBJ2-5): DSGVTQTPKHLITATGQRVTLRCSPRSGDLSVYWYQQSLDQGLQFLIQYYNGEERAKGNILERFSAQQFPDLHSELNLSSLELGDSALYFCASSPPPAGISETQYFGPGTRLLVL.

The CDR3 DNA reads as TGCGCCAGCAGCCCCGGACAGGGGGCGTACAATGAGCAGTTCTTC. Amino acid sequence: CASSPGQGAYNEQFF. This chain links TRBV5-1 with TRBJ2-1, with 11 nucleotides matching TRBD1. This CDR3 is 15 amino acids long. The V gene's germline CDR1 is SGHRS and CDR2 YFSETQ. V dropped 4 bases and J dropped 4; count of bases not matched to a gene: 4.

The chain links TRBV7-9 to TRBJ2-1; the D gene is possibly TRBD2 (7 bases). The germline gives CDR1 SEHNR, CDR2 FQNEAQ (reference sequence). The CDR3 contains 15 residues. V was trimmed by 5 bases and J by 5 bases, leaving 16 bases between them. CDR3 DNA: TGTGCCAGCAGCCCTACGGGGGGCGACCACAATGAGCAGTTCTTC. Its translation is CASSPTGGDHNEQFF. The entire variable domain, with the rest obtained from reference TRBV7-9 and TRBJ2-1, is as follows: DTGVSQNPRHKITKRGQNVTFRCDPISEHNRLYWYRQTLGQGPEFLTYFQNEAQLEKSRLLSDRFSAERPKGSFSTLEIQRTEQGDSAMYLCASSPTGGDHNEQFFGPGTRLTVL.

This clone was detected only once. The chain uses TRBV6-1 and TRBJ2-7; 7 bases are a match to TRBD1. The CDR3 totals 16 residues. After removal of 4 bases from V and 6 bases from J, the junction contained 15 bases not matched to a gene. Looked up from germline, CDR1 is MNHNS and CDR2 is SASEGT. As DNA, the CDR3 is TGTGCCAGCAGTGGATGGACAGGTGCCTCCCTAATCGAGCAGTACGTC. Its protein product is CASSGWTGASLIEQYV.

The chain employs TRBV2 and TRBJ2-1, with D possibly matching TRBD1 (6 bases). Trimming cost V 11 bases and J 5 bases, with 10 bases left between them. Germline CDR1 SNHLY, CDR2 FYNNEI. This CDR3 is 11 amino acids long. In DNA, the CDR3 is TGTGCCTCGAGGGGGAACAATGAGCAGTTCTTC. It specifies CASRGNNEQFF.

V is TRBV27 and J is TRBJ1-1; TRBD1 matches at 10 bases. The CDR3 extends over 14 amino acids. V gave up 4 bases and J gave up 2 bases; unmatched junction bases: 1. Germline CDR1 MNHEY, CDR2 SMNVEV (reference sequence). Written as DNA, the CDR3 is TGTGCCAGCAGTTCGACAGGGGGCAACACTGAAGCTTTCTTT. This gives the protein CASSSTGGNTEAFF.

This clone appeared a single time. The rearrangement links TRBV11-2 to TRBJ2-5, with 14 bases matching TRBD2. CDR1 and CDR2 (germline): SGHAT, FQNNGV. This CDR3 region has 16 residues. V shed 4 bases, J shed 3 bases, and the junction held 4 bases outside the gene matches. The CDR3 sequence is CASSSPGLAGEETQYF. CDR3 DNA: TGTGCCAGCAGCTCTCCGGGACTAGCGGGAGAAGAGACCCAGTACTTC.

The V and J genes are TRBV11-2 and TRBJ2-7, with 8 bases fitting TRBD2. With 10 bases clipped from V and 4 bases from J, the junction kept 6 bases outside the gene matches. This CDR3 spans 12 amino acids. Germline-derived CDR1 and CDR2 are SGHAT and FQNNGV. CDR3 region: CATGGGGYEQYV. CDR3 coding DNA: TGTGCCACAGGCGGCGGGGGGTACGAGCAGTACGTC.

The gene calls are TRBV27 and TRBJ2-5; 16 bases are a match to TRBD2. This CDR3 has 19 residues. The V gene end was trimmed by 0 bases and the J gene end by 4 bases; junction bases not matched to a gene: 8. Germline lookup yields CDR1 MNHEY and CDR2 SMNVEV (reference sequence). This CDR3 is CASSLSWGTSGRGLETQYF. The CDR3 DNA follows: TGTGCCAGCAGTTTATCGTGGGGGACTAGCGGGAGGGGGCTAGAGACCCAGTACTTC.

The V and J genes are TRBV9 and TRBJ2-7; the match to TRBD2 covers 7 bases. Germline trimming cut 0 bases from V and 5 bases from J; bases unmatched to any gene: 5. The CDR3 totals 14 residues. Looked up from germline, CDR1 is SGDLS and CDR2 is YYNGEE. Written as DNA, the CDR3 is TGTGCCAGCAGCGTAGAAGGAAGCGGGGACGAGCAGTACTTC. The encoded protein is CASSVEGSGDEQYF.

Here the CDR3 DNA reads TGTGCCAGCAGCTTGAGGCAGCCTAACTATGGCTACACCTTC. Translated, it gives CASSLRQPNYGYTF. This sequence joins TRBV5-8 and TRBJ1-2, with D hard to call. Trimming took 1 base from V and 0 from J, leaving 7 bases between them. Germline V gives CDR1 SGHTS, CDR2 YDEGEE. The CDR3 contains 14 residues.

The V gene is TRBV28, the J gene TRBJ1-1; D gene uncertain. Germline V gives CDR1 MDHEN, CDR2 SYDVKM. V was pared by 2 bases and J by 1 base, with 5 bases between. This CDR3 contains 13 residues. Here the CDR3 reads CASSLAGNTEAFF. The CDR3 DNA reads TGTGCCAGCAGTTTAGCAGGGAACACTGAAGCTTTCTTT.

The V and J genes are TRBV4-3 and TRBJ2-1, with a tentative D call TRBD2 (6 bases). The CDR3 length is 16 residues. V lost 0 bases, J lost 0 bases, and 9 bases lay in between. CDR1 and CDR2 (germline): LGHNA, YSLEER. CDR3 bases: TGCGCCAGCAGCCAAGATGGGGGGAGCTCCTACAATGAGCAGTTCTTC. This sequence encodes CASSQDGGSSYNEQFF.

The CDR3, as DNA: TGTGCCAGCACTCGACAGGGAGCCCAGCCCCAGCATTTT. As protein: CASTRQGAQPQHF. The chain recombines TRBV6-1 with TRBJ1-5; 7 bases fit TRBD1. The V and J ends lost 7 bases and 7 bases, in that order; junction bases with no gene match: 7. Germline lookup yields CDR1 MNHNS and CDR2 SASEGT. The CDR3 is 13 residues long.

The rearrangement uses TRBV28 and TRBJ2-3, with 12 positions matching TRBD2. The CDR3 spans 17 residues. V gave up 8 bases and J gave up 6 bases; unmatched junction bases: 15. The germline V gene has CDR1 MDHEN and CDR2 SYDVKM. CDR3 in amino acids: CASATPTLAGGPDTQYF. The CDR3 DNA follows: TGTGCCAGCGCGACCCCTACGCTAGCGGGGGGGCCCGATACGCAGTATTTT. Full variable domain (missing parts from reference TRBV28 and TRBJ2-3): DVKVTQSSRYLVKRTGEKVFLECVQDMDHENMFWYRQDPGLGLRLIYFSYDVKMKEKGDIPEGYSVSREKKERFSLILESASTNQTSMYLCASATPTLAGGPDTQYFGPGTRLTVL.